Each of the 26 T cell receptor beta chains below was sequenced from the same sample in a study of spatial heterogeneity in lung cancer. General observations from the study: Tumor mutation count correlated with how many alpha and beta TCRs expanded intratumorally.

TCRdb re-analysed the 5' RACE reads in MiXCR, keeping a single row per CDR3 protein. The data contain around 100,000 distinct CDR3 sequences, around 4.3% of them singletons. No antigen has been identified for these receptors. Time point in this sample: sample taken at primary tumor resection. Sequences were derived from lung tumor tissue, sampled at surgery. These TCRs come from a male donor with early-stage non-small cell lung cancer.

The table lists this clonotype with many counts. The genes are TRBV6-5 and TRBJ2-6; D gene unclear. Trimming removed 6 bases at V and 0 bases at J, with 9 bases between. Germline loops: CDR1 MNHEY, CDR2 SVGAGI. This CDR3 region has 15 residues. CDR3 nucleotide sequence: TGTGCCAGCAGGGCCGACAACTCTGGGGCCAACGTCCTGACTTTC. Translation: CASRADNSGANVLTF.

In its sample, this clonotype was seen many times. The chain combines TRBV4-1 with TRBJ2-5; TRBD2 matches 9 bases. The CDR3 loop spans 16 amino acids. The ends lost 1 base at V and 1 base at J; junction bases unmatched: 4. CDR1 and CDR2 (germline): MGHRA, YSYEKL. The CDR3 sequence: CASSQARLAVQETQYF. The CDR3 coding sequence is TGCGCCAGCAGCCAAGCGAGACTAGCGGTCCAAGAGACCCAGTACTTC.

The chain is built from TRBV9 and TRBJ1-1; weak D call: TRBD1 (6 bases). Trimming shortened V by 0 bases and J by 4 bases, and 13 bases separated the two germline ends. The CDR3 has 15 residues. Germline values: CDR1 SGDLS, CDR2 YYNGEE. The CDR3 loop reads CASSVDGGGSTEAFF. CDR3 nucleotide sequence: TGTGCCAGCAGCGTAGACGGGGGCGGTAGCACTGAAGCTTTCTTT.

This clonotype was detected many times. The chain carries TRBV20-1 and TRBJ2-5; D possibly corresponds to TRBD2 (6 bases). This CDR3 region has 15 residues. Germline values: CDR1 DFQATT, CDR2 SNEGSKA (reference sequence). The germline V and J ends were trimmed by 5 bases and 4 bases, with 20 bases remaining between them. CDR3 sequence (DNA): TGCAGTGCTTGTAGTGCCGTGGACTACTTAGAGACCCAGTACTTC. The encoded protein is CSACSAVDYLETQYF.

This clonotype came up a few times. The CDR3 DNA is TGCGCCAGCAGCCAAGTGATCGCGGGAACGGTCGAGCAGTACTTC. Its protein is CASSQVIAGTVEQYF. This chain uses TRBV4-1 with TRBJ2-7; D is perhaps TRBD2 (6 bases). CDR3 length: 15 amino acids. Germline V lookup: CDR1 MGHRA, CDR2 YSYEKL. Trimming shortened V by 1 base and J by 6 bases, and 16 bases separated the two germline ends.

There are a few counts of this clonotype. This rearrangement joins TRBV12-3 or TRBV12-4 to TRBJ2-7; 7 bases fit TRBD2. The V segment lost 3 bases and the J segment 6 bases; nucleotides outside the gene matches: 8. The CDR3 is 14 amino acids. The CDR3 protein is CASSFPAGRAEQYF. The CDR3 coding sequence is TGTGCCAGCAGTTTTCCCGCAGGGAGGGCCGAGCAGTACTTC.

Ten or more counts support this clonotype. The chain recombines TRBV10-1 with TRBJ2-3; 10 bases line up with TRBD2. Trimming removed 3 bases from V and 1 base from J; junction bases left unmatched: 1. Germline V CDR1 and CDR2: WNHNN, SYGVQD (reference sequence). CDR3 size: 15 residues. The DNA for the CDR3 is TGCGCCAGCAGTGAAGGGACTAGCGGCACAGATACGCAGTATTTT. Its translation: CASSEGTSGTDTQYF.

In its sample, this clonotype was seen many times. The chain uses TRBV7-9 and TRBJ1-3; maybe TRBD1 (6 bases). The CDR3 runs to 14 residues. Germline CDR1 is SEHNR and CDR2 is FQNEAQ (reference sequence). V shed 6 bases and J shed 2 bases, with 11 bases lying between them. This chain's CDR3 is CASRKQGPGNTIYF. The CDR3 nucleotides are TGTGCCAGCAGGAAACAGGGTCCTGGAAACACCATATATTTT.

This clonotype was picked up many times. The chain joins TRBV6-5 to TRBJ2-3; D remains ambiguous. Trimming left V 5 bases short and J 9 bases short, with 18 bases between. The CDR3 consists of 14 residues. Germline lookup yields CDR1 MNHEY and CDR2 SVGAGI. CDR3 in amino acids: CASSPVSWDKTQYF. CDR3 coding DNA: TGTGCCAGCAGTCCGGTGTCCTGGGATAAAACGCAGTATTTT.

Concerning this clonotype: A much larger clone differs by one base, so this may be a read error. J is TRBJ1-2 and V is TRBV6-2 or TRBV6-3; the D gene is possibly TRBD1 (5 bases). The CDR3 consists of 16 residues. Germline lookup yields CDR1 MNHEY and CDR2 SVGEGT. The CDR3 spells CASGYSPGRLIYGYTF. The CDR3 DNA sequence: TGTGCCAGCGGTTACTCGCCAGGGCGACTTATTTATGGCTACACCTTC.

Ten or more counts support this clonotype. The chain links TRBV20-1 to TRBJ1-1; 8 bases are shared with TRBD1. Germline values: CDR1 DFQATT, CDR2 SNEGSKA (reference sequence). This CDR3 is 14 amino acids long. With V trimmed by 5 bases and J by 0 bases, 5 bases remained unmatched. CDR3 in amino acids: CSAPRQGMNTEAFF. The CDR3 bases are TGCAGTGCTCCGAGACAGGGGATGAACACTGAAGCTTTCTTT.

This rearrangement joins TRBV11-2 to TRBJ2-1; D unresolved. Germline CDR1 is SGHAT and CDR2 is FQNNGV. This CDR3 region has 11 residues. Trimming took 2 bases from V and 8 from J, leaving 4 bases between them. CDR3 sequence (DNA): TGTGCCAGCAGCTTAAACGATGAGCAGTTCTTC. As protein: CASSLNDEQFF.

This clonotype has ten or more counts. The V and J genes are TRBV12-3 or TRBV12-4 and TRBJ2-4; 9 bases fit TRBD2. This CDR3 comprises 16 residues. V trimming: 7 bases; J trimming: 0 bases; junction bases outside the gene matches: 7. CDR3 residues: CASTTLAGLAKNIQYF. The DNA of the CDR3 is TGTGCCAGCACCACACTAGCGGGCTTAGCCAAAAACATTCAGTACTTC.

This clonotype was observed at least ten times. V gene TRBV4-2 combines with J gene TRBJ1-2; possible D gene TRBD1, 5 bases. V was cut by 3 bases and J by 7 bases, with 15 bases left in between. CDR3 length: 14 residues. Looked up from germline, CDR1 is LGHNA and CDR2 is YNFKEQ. The CDR3 is CASSQGTGGSGYTF. The CDR3 DNA sequence: TGTGCCAGCAGCCAGGGGACGGGAGGTAGTGGCTACACCTTC.

There are many counts of this clonotype. The chain uses TRBV9 and TRBJ1-3; D remains unclear. Trimming stripped 0 bases from V and 0 bases from J, with 4 bases between. CDR1 and CDR2 from the germline V gene are SGDLS and YYNGEE. This CDR3 spans 14 amino acids. This CDR3 is CASSVANSGNTIYF. CDR3 in DNA: TGTGCCAGCAGCGTAGCGAACTCTGGAAACACCATATATTTT.

This clonotype was counted ten times or more. The rearrangement uses TRBV28 and TRBJ1-4; TRBD1 might be the D (5 bases). The germline gives CDR1 MDHEN, CDR2 SYDVKM. The CDR3 is made up of 15 amino acids. Trimming stripped 6 bases from V and 8 bases from J, with 19 bases between. In DNA, the CDR3 is TGTGCCAGCAGCCTAGTTGGGGCGTGGGGGGAAAAACTGTTTTTT. This sequence encodes CASSLVGAWGEKLFF.

Ten or more counts support this clonotype. The junction shows a germline mismatch at one end, possibly a read error. The chain couples TRBV6-5 to TRBJ2-4, with 12 nucleotides matching TRBD1. CDR3 size: 15 residues. CDR1 is MNHEY, CDR2 SVGAGI, per germline. CDR3 loop: CASSYSGTGGLGLAF. The CDR3 bases are TGTGCCAGCAGTTACTCCGGGACAGGGGGCCTGGGATTGGCCTTC.

This clonotype was recorded many times. V and J are TRBV6-6 and TRBJ2-5; D ambiguous. Trimming shortened V by 1 base and J by 5 bases, and 8 bases separated the two germline ends. This CDR3 has 13 amino acids. Looked up from germline, CDR1 is MNHNY and CDR2 is SVGAGI (reference sequence). The CDR3 nucleotides are TGTGCCAGCAGTTACTGGGTTGGGGAGACCCAGTACTTC. Translated: CASSYWVGETQYF.

This clonotype was counted ten times or more. This chain uses TRBV10-3 with TRBJ2-1, with 8 nucleotides matching TRBD2. The CDR3 length is 15 residues. V trimming: 4 bases; J trimming: 6 bases; junction bases outside the gene matches: 8. Per the germline V gene, CDR1 is ENHRY and CDR2 is SYGVKD. The CDR3 is CAISAPIAGLNEQFF. DNA of the CDR3: TGTGCCATCAGTGCCCCGATAGCGGGACTCAATGAGCAGTTCTTC.

This clonotype was found many times. The J gene is TRBJ1-5, the V gene TRBV28, with 7 bases fitting TRBD1. CDR1 is MDHEN and CDR2 is SYDVKM in the germline V gene. Trimming at V came to 2 bases and at J to 0 bases, leaving 10 bases not matched to a gene. This CDR3 spans 18 amino acids. The CDR3 DNA reads TGTGCCAGCAGTTTACCGACAGGGCCTCGTTATAGCAATCAGCCCCAGCATTTT. Protein sequence: CASSLPTGPRYSNQPQHF.

The chain uses TRBV20-1 and TRBJ2-3, with 8 positions matching TRBD2. With V trimmed by 4 bases and J by 1 base, 1 base remained unmatched. Germline CDR1 and CDR2: DFQATT and SNEGSKA (reference sequence). The CDR3 contains 13 residues. CDR3 DNA sequence: TGCAGTGCTAAACTAGCGGGCACAGATACGCAGTATTTT. Its protein product is CSAKLAGTDTQYF.

This clonotype was detected ten times or more. The chain couples TRBV28 to TRBJ2-2, with D possibly TRBD2 on 5 matching bases. The CDR3 spans 14 residues. The V gene's germline CDR1 is MDHEN and CDR2 SYDVKM. V dropped 6 bases and J dropped 5 bases, with 13 bases sitting between them. CDR3 nucleotides: TGTGCCAGCAGCCCCATCAGCGGAACCGGGGAGCTGTTTTTT. Translated, it gives CASSPISGTGELFF.

A few counts support this clonotype. The V gene is TRBV20-1, the J gene TRBJ2-5; D is perhaps TRBD1 or TRBD2 (5 bases each). Germline V gene lookup returns CDR1 DFQATT and CDR2 SNEGSKA (reference sequence). Trimming removed 4 bases from V and 5 bases from J, with 14 bases in between. The CDR3 length is 13 residues. CDR3 DNA: TGCAGTGCTACCGGGACGGGACGGGAGACCCAGTACTTC. Protein product: CSATGTGRETQYF.

This clonotype has ten or more counts. This chain joins TRBV20-1 and TRBJ2-7; D gene ambiguous. Germline V gene data show CDR1 as DFQATT and CDR2 as SNEGSKA (reference sequence). V gave up 2 bases and J gave up 2 bases, with 4 bases separating them. The CDR3 consists of 11 residues. The chain's CDR3 is CSARPAYEQYF. Here the CDR3 DNA reads TGCAGTGCTAGACCTGCCTACGAGCAGTACTTC.

This clonotype was detected many times. The chain recombines TRBV3-1 with TRBJ2-7, with D uncertain. V lost 1 base and J 2 bases, leaving 9 bases between the germline ends. Germline lookup yields CDR1 LGHDT and CDR2 YNNKEL (reference sequence). The CDR3 runs to 14 residues. CDR3 DNA: TGTGCCAGCAGCCAAGGAGCCCTGACCTACGAGCAGTACTTC. This encodes CASSQGALTYEQYF.

Ten or more counts support this clonotype. The V and J genes are TRBV21-1 and TRBJ2-4. TRBV21-1 is termed a pseudogene. The CDR3 runs 15 residues. The CDR3 loop reads CASSKLSQAKNIQYF. Written as DNA, the CDR3 is TGTGCCAGCAGCAAATTATCCCAAGCCAAAAACATTCAGTACTTC.